These 14 T cell receptor beta chains were sequenced from one sample in a study of cytomegalovirus exposure and HLA in healthy donors. The PCR contained 60 Vbeta and 13 Jbeta primers. TCRdb keeps only in-frame clones here, not all; method: immunoSEQ multiplex PCR. The table has roughly 72,000 clones, 79% seen once; the top ten hold 22%. Material for sequencing was PBMCs. These receptor sequences come from a woman aged 40 to 55 in good health and CMV-seropositive.

This clone was seen many times. The chain uses TRBV6-6 and TRBJ2-5; D is unresolved. The CDR3 runs 13 residues. The V and J ends lost 8 bases and 7 bases respectively, with 17 bases between them. Germline CDR1 reads MNHNY; CDR2 reads SVGAGI (reference sequence). The CDR3 coding sequence is TGTGCCAGCCTTGACACTGGTTTGGGGACCCAGTACTTC. Protein product: CASLDTGLGTQYF.

This chain links TRBV2 with TRBJ2-3; 10 nucleotides line up with TRBD2. The V gene's germline CDR1 is SNHLY and CDR2 FYNNEI. Trimming cost V 6 bases and J 5 bases; bases outside gene matches: 5. The CDR3 is made up of 14 amino acids. The DNA for the CDR3 is TGTGCCAGCAGGGTGGAGCGGGGGGGAGATACGCAGTATTTT. It encodes CASRVERGGDTQYF.

This clone appeared a single time. The chain links TRBV7-2 to TRBJ2-7, with 8 bases aligning to TRBD1. V shed 1 base and J 2 bases; nucleotides not matched to a gene: 1. Germline CDR1 SGHTA, CDR2 FQGNSA. The CDR3 is 14 residues long. CDR3 sequence reads: CASSLEQGAYEQYF. Here the CDR3 DNA reads TGTGCCAGCAGCTTAGAACAGGGGGCCTACGAGCAGTACTTC.

This chain uses TRBV28 with TRBJ2-7; unclear D gene. The CDR3 is 12 residues long. CDR1 and CDR2 (germline): MDHEN, SYDVKM. V was pared by 0 bases and J by 7 bases, with 7 bases between. The chain's CDR3 is CASSLWEWEQYF. The DNA for the CDR3 is TGTGCCAGCAGTTTATGGGAGTGGGAGCAGTACTTC.

This clone has only a few counts. The V and J genes are TRBV7-9 and TRBJ1-1; D might be TRBD1 (5 bases). V dropped 5 bases and J dropped 3 bases, with 13 bases sitting between them. This CDR3 spans 14 amino acids. Per the germline V gene, CDR1 is SEHNR and CDR2 is FQNEAQ (reference sequence). Written as DNA, the CDR3 is TGTGCCAGCAGCCTTGGGGGGACTGACACTGAAGCTTTCTTT. Translation gives CASSLGGTDTEAFF.

CDR3 nucleotides: TGTGCCAGCAGCTTCCCGACAGGGGGCGGAGAGACCCAGTACTTC. Translation: CASSFPTGGGETQYF. The genes are TRBV7-2 and TRBJ2-5; 10 positions match TRBD1. Losses at the gene ends were 3 bases for V and 4 bases for J; bases not matched to a gene: 5. The CDR3 consists of 15 residues. Germline V gives CDR1 SGHTA, CDR2 FQGNSA.

The rearrangement uses TRBV4-2 and TRBJ1-1; D gene unclear. Trimming removed 4 bases at V and 0 bases at J, with 24 bases between. There are 19 residues in the CDR3. The germline V gene has CDR1 LGHNA and CDR2 YNFKEQ. CDR3 sequence (DNA): TGTGCCAGCAGCCCAACGTACGGTTTCTTCTCCCCAATGAACACTGAAGCTTTCTTT. Residues: CASSPTYGFFSPMNTEAFF.

The chain combines TRBV18 with TRBJ1-1; D is perhaps TRBD1 (5 bases). V lost 6 bases and J lost 0, with 8 bases in between. Per the germline V gene, CDR1 is KGHSH and CDR2 is LQKENI. The CDR3 is 13 amino acids. CDR3 loop: CASSTALNTEAFF. As DNA, the CDR3 is TGTGCCAGCTCGACAGCGCTGAACACTGAAGCTTTCTTT.

The rearrangement joins TRBV5-1 to TRBJ1-2, with 10 nucleotides matching TRBD1. The CDR3 extends over 15 amino acids. The germline CDR1 and CDR2 sequences are SGHRS and YFSETQ. V was pared by 4 bases and J by 2 bases, with 5 bases of the junction left unmatched. CDR3: CASSLDRGRNYGYTF. The CDR3 DNA reads as TGCGCCAGCAGCCTCGACAGGGGGCGGAACTATGGCTACACCTTC.

The V call is TRBV5-1, the J call TRBJ1-1, with 7 positions matching TRBD1. The germline gives CDR1 SGHRS, CDR2 YFSETQ. V shed 0 bases, J shed 7 bases, and the junction held 6 bases outside the gene matches. CDR3 length: 14 amino acids. In DNA, the CDR3 is TGCGCCAGCAGCTTGGAAGGGGGCGCGGGTGAAGCTTTCTTT. It encodes CASSLEGGAGEAFF.

The V gene is TRBV6-4, the J gene TRBJ1-5; 8 bases match TRBD1. Germline V gene sequence: CDR1 MRHNA, CDR2 SNTAGT. This CDR3 region has 15 residues. V was clipped by 5 bases and J by 4 bases; unmatched bases: 7. The CDR3 reads CASSPTGVANQPQHF. Written as DNA, the CDR3 is TGTGCCAGCAGTCCGACAGGGGTGGCAAATCAGCCCCAGCATTTT.

This sequence joins TRBV5-4 and TRBJ1-2; D remains ambiguous. From germline, CDR1 is SGHNT and CDR2 YYREEE (reference sequence). The germline V and J ends were trimmed by 4 bases and 6 bases, with 13 bases remaining between them. The CDR3 totals 13 residues. The CDR3 DNA reads TGTGCCAGCAGCCTGACGGGGAGGAATGGCTACACCTTC. It yields the protein CASSLTGRNGYTF.

The chain carries TRBV5-4 and TRBJ2-3; the D gene is possibly TRBD1 (6 bases). V was pared by 0 bases and J by 0 bases, with 17 bases between. The CDR3 runs 18 residues. CDR1 and CDR2 from the germline V gene are SGHNT and YYREEE (reference sequence). The CDR3 bases are TGTGCCAGCAGCTTGGGTGGACAGAGAATCTCTAGCACAGATACGCAGTATTTT. Amino acids: CASSLGGQRISSTDTQYF. The full variable domain, rest sourced from reference TRBV5-4 and TRBJ2-3, is ETGVTQSPTHLIKTRGQQVTLRCSSQSGHNTVSWYQQALGQGPQFIFQYYREEENGRGNFPPRFSGLQFPNYSSELNVNALELDDSALYLCASSLGGQRISSTDTQYFGPGTRLTVL.

This rearrangement joins TRBV30 to TRBJ2-2; 14 bases are shared with TRBD2. This CDR3 spans 15 amino acids. Per germline, CDR1 GTSNPN and CDR2 SVGIG (reference sequence). With 1 base clipped from V and 7 bases from J, the junction kept 2 bases outside the gene matches. The CDR3, as DNA: TGTGCCTGGAGTGGACTAGCGGGGGGGCGCGGGGAGCTGTTTTTT. Translated: CAWSGLAGGRGELFF.